These T cell receptor beta chains were read from a single sample in a study of cytomegalovirus exposure and HLA in healthy donors. Method: immunoSEQ multiplex PCR; TCRdb's copy keeps in-frame clones and lacks some. The sample holds 87,000 or so clones. Sequenced input: PBMCs. These receptor sequences come from a man between 45 and 60 years old in good health and CMV-seropositive. Both conserved end residues are trimmed from each CDR3.

J gene: TRBJ2-7
V gene: TRBV30
CDR3 protein: AWSRGSFSYEQY

J gene: TRBJ2-1
V gene: TRBV5-1
CDR3 protein: ASTGTSGVNNEQF

J gene: TRBJ2-1
V gene: TRBV29-1
CDR3 protein: SVAVENEQF

J gene: TRBJ2-3
V gene: TRBV27
CDR3 protein: ASSLDYSTDTQY

J gene: TRBJ2-7
V gene: TRBV5-1
CDR3 protein: ASSTQGLDEQY

J gene: TRBJ1-2
V gene: TRBV5-1
CDR3 protein: ASSLAGGWDYGYT

J gene: TRBJ1-1
V gene: TRBV4-3
CDR3 protein: ASSQDTVSYRGRTEAF

J gene: TRBJ1-1
V gene: TRBV2
CDR3 protein: AVPRGTEAF

J gene: TRBJ1-2
V gene: TRBV6-5
CDR3 protein: ASSRDSNYGYT

J gene: TRBJ2-1
V gene: TRBV6-6
CDR3 protein: ASSYRQGGDEQF

J gene: TRBJ2-1
V gene: TRBV18
CDR3 protein: ASSPRQGSYNEQF